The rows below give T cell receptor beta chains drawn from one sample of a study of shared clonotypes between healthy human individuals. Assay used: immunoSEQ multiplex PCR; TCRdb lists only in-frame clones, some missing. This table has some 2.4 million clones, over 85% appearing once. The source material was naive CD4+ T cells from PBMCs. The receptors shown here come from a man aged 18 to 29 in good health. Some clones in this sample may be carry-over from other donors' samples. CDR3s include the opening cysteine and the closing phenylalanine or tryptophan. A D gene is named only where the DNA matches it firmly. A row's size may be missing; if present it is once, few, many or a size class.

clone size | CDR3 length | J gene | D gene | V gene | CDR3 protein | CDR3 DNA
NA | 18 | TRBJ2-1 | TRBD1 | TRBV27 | CASSLYVRGRGYYNEQFF | TGTGCCAGCAGTTTATATGTAAGGGGGCGCGGTTACTACAATGAGCAGTTCTTC
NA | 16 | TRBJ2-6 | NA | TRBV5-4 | CASSTGTPSGANVLTF | TGTGCCAGCAGCACTGGGACGCCCTCTGGGGCCAACGTCCTGACTTTC
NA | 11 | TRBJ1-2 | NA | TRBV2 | CASSEEFGYTF | TGTGCCAGCAGTGAAGAGTTTGGCTACACCTTC
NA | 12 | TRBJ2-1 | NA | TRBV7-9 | CASSLVPHEQFF | TGTGCCAGCAGCTTAGTTCCGCATGAGCAGTTCTTC
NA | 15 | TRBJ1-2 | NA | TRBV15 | CATSRGFGGSYGYTF | TGTGCCACCAGCAGAGGATTTGGGGGAAGCTATGGCTACACCTTC
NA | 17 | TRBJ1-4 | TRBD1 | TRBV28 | CASSPSPGQGAGEKLFF | TGTGCCAGCAGTCCGTCACCGGGACAGGGGGCAGGTGAAAAACTGTTTTTT
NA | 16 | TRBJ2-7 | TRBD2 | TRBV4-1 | CASSQATSGRRNEQYF | TGCGCCAGCAGCCAAGCTACTAGCGGGAGAAGAAACGAGCAGTACTTC
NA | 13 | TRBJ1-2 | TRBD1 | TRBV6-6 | CASSSGTGIGYTF | TGTGCCAGCAGCTCCGGGACAGGGATTGGCTACACCTTC
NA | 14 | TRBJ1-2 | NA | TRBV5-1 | CASSLGEGPYGYTF | TGCGCCAGCAGCTTGGGGGAAGGGCCTTATGGCTACACCTTC
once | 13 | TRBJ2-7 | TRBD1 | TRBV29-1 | CSVSSGQAYEQYF | TGCAGCGTGAGCTCGGGACAGGCCTACGAGCAGTACTTC
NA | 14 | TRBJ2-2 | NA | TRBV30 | CAWRISLNTGELFF | TGTGCCTGGAGAATTAGTCTTAACACCGGGGAGCTGTTTTTT
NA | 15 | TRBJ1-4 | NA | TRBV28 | CASSWDPQTREKLFF | TGTGCCAGCAGTTGGGACCCGCAGACTCGGGAAAAACTGTTTTTT
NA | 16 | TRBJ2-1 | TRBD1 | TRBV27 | CASSLGQGRSYNEQFF | TGTGCCAGCAGTTTAGGACAGGGGAGATCCTACAATGAGCAGTTCTTC
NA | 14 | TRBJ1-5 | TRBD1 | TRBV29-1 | CSVLGQGVNQPQHF | TGCAGCGTCTTGGGACAGGGGGTCAATCAGCCCCAGCATTTT
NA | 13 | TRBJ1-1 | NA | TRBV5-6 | CASTQLWGGEAFF | TGTGCCAGCACCCAGTTATGGGGGGGTGAAGCTTTCTTT
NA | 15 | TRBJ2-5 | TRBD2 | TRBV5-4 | CASSTKREAQETQYF | TGTGCCAGCAGCACTAAGCGGGAGGCCCAAGAGACCCAGTACTTC
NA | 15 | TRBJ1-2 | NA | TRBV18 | CASSPYSLGNYGYTF | TGTGCCAGCTCACCTTATTCGCTAGGGAACTATGGCTACACCTTC
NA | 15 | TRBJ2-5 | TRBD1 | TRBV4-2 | CASSQPDRVWETQYF | TGTGCCAGCAGCCAGCCCGACAGGGTATGGGAGACCCAGTACTTC
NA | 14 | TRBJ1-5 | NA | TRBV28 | CASRFGGGFKPQHF | TGTGCCAGCAGGTTTGGCGGGGGCTTCAAGCCCCAGCATTTT
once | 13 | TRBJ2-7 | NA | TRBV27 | CASSFRTGYEQYF | TGTGCCAGCAGTTTTAGAACGGGCTACGAGCAGTACTTC
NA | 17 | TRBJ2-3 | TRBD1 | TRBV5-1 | CASSLVNRGLARDTQYF | TGCGCCAGCAGCTTGGTCAACAGGGGGTTAGCGCGGGATACGCAGTATTTT
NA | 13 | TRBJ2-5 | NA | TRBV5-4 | CASSPGMIETQYF | TGTGCCAGCAGCCCCGGGATGATCGAGACCCAGTACTTC
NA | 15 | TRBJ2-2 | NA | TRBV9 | CASSVGRKATGELFF | TGTGCCAGCAGCGTGGGCAGAAAGGCCACCGGGGAGCTGTTTTTT
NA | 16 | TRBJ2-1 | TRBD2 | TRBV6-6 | CASSGSGTSGWGEQFF | TGTGCCAGCAGTGGTTCCGGGACTAGCGGGTGGGGGGAGCAGTTCTTC
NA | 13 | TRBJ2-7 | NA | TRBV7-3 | CASSYTPFYEQYF | TGTGCCAGCAGCTACACCCCTTTCTACGAGCAGTACTTC
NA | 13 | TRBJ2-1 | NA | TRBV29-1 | CSIQAVSYNEQFF | TGCAGCATTCAGGCGGTCTCCTACAATGAGCAGTTCTTC
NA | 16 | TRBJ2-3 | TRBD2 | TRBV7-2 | CASSLGLAGEGDTQYF | TGTGCCAGCAGCTTAGGACTAGCGGGAGAGGGAGATACGCAGTATTTT
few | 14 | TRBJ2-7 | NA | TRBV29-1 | CSVEEGTTSYEQYF | TGCAGCGTTGAAGAGGGCACGACGTCCTACGAGCAGTACTTC
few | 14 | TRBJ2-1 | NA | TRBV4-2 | CASSHNGPNNEQFF | TGTGCCAGCAGCCATAATGGGCCAAACAATGAGCAGTTCTTC
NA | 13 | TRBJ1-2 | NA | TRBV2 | CASSATDTYGYTF | TGTGCCAGCAGTGCTACGGACACATATGGCTACACCTTC
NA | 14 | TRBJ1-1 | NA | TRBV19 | CASSTPRPGPEAFF | TGTGCCAGTAGTACCCCGAGACCGGGCCCCGAAGCTTTCTTT
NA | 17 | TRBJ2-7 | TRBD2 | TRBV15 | CATSRESTGGFSYEQYF | TGTGCCACCAGCAGAGAGTCGACGGGAGGGTTCTCCTACGAGCAGTACTTC
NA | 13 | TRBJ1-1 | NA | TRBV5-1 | CASSLTPNTEAFF | TGCGCCAGCAGCTTAACACCGAACACTGAAGCTTTCTTT
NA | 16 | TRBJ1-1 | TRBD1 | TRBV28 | CATNKDRVSGNTEAFF | TGTGCCACCAACAAGGACAGGGTTTCGGGGAACACTGAAGCTTTCTTT
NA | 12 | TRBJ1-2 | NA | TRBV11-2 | CASRNQGPSLTF | TGTGCCAGCAGAAACCAGGGCCCCTCGCTGACGTTC
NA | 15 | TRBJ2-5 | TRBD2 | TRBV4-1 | CASSRGLAGSGTQYF | TGCGCCAGCAGCCGGGGACTAGCGGGGTCGGGGACCCAGTACTTC
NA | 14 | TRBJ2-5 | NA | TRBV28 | CASSLSYSQETQYF | TGTGCCAGCAGTTTATCTTACAGTCAAGAGACCCAGTACTTC
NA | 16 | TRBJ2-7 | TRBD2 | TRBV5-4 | CASSLGLAGVGYEQYF | TGTGCCAGCAGCTTGGGACTAGCGGGAGTAGGCTACGAGCAGTACTTC
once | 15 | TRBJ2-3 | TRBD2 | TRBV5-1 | CASSQVGAGTDTQYF | TGCGCCAGCAGCCAGGTCGGAGCGGGAACAGATACGCAGTATTTT
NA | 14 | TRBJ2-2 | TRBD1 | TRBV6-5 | CATRGTPNTGELFF | TGTGCAACCAGGGGGACACCTAACACCGGGGAGCTGTTTTTT
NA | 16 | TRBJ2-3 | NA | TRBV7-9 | CASSPRGTQPTDTQYF | TGTGCCAGCAGCCCCAGGGGGACTCAACCCACAGATACGCAGTATTTT
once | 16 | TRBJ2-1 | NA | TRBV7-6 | CASSPPGDPTYNEQFF | TGTGCCAGCAGCCCCCCCGGGGACCCAACTTACAATGAGCAGTTCTTC
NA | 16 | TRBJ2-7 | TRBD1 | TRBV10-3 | CAISGPTGGDAAEQYF | TGTGCCATCAGTGGCCCTACAGGGGGCGATGCGGCCGAGCAGTACTTC
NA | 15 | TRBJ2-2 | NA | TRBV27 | CASSRYNRVTGELFF | TGTGCCAGCAGTCGTTACAACAGGGTTACCGGGGAGCTGTTTTTT
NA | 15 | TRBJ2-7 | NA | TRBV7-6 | CASSLVVGGFYEQYF | TGTGCCAGCAGCTTAGTTGTTGGGGGTTTTTACGAGCAGTACTTC
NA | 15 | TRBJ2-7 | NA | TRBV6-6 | CASSYPGSSTYEQYF | TGTGCCAGCAGTTACCCCGGGAGCTCTACCTACGAGCAGTACTTC
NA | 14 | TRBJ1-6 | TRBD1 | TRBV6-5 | CASRRGTGVPPLHF | TGTGCCAGCAGAAGAGGGACAGGGGTACCACCCCTCCACTTT
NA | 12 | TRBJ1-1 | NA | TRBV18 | CASSGLRTEAFF | TGTGCCAGCTCAGGCCTACGCACTGAAGCTTTCTTT
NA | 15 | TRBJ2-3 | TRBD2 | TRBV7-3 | CASSTGTSSVDTQYF | TGTGCCAGCAGCACCGGGACTAGCAGTGTGGATACGCAGTATTTT
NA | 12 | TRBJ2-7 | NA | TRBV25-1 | CASKWQNYEQYF | TGTGCCAGCAAGTGGCAGAACTACGAGCAGTACTTC
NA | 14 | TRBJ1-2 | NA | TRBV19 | CASRGGGVNYGYTF | TGTGCCAGCAGGGGAGGGGGAGTTAACTATGGCTACACCTTC
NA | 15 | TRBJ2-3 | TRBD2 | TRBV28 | CASNSLAGGTDTQYF | TGTGCCAGCAATTCACTAGCGGGAGGTACAGATACGCAGTATTTT
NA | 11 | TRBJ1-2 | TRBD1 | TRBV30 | CITGQNYGYTF | TGTATCACGGGACAGAACTATGGCTACACCTTC
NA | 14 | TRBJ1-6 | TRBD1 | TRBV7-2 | CASSQGTGEYPLHF | TGTGCCAGCAGCCAGGGGACAGGGGAATATCCCCTCCACTTT
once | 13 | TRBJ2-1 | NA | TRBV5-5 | CASSPGSYNEQFF | TGTGCCAGCAGCCCGGGGTCCTACAATGAGCAGTTCTTC
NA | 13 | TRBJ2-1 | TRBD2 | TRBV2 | CASSDGRLGEQFF | TGTGCCAGCAGTGACGGGAGGCTCGGTGAGCAGTTCTTC
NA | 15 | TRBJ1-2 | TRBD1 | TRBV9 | CASSVGPGGNYGYTF | TGTGCCAGCAGCGTAGGCCCAGGGGGTAACTATGGCTACACCTTC
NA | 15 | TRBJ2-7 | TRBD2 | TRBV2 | CASSVGGAGAHEQYF | TGTGCCAGCTCGGTTGGGGGAGCGGGAGCCCACGAGCAGTACTTC
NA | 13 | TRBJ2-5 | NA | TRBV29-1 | CSAGVGFKETQYF | TGCAGCGCGGGGGTGGGGTTTAAAGAGACCCAGTACTTC
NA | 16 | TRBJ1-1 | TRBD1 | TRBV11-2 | CASSFEPTTGVSEAFF | TGTGCCAGCAGCTTTGAACCAACGACAGGGGTTTCTGAAGCTTTCTTT